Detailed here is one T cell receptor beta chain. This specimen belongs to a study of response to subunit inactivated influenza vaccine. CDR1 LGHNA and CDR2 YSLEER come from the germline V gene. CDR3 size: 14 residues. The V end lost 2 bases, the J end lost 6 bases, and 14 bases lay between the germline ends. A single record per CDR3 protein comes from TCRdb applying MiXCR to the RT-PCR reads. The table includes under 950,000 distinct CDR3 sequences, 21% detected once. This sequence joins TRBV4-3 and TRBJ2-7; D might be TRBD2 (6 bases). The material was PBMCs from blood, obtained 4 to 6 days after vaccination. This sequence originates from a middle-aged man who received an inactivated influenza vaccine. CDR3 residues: CASSQSYGGLEQYF. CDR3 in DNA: TGCGCCAGCAGCCAAAGTTACGGAGGGCTCGAGCAGTACTTC.